Below are 21 T cell receptor beta chains sequenced from a single sample in a study of a mutant IDH1 vaccine in newly diagnosed glioma. Measured with immunoSEQ multiplex PCR; TCRdb has only the in-frame clones, and not every one. The table shows over 45,000 clones, with 84% occurring only once. This sample's time point: week 5, during vaccination. Every single dose of the vaccine, 300 ug of mutant IDH1 20-mer peptide, came with topical imiquimod. For these receptors, no antigen is known. The input for sequencing was PBMCs, taken from a glioma patient whose treatment included an IDH1 peptide vaccine. The receptors stem from a woman aged 50 to 60 with glioma.

The V call is TRBV6-4, the J call TRBJ2-3; D gene ambiguous. This CDR3 contains 13 residues. V lost 3 bases, J lost 4 bases, and 8 bases lay in between. CDR1 is MRHNA, CDR2 SNTAGT, per germline. The CDR3 DNA sequence: TGTGCCAGCAGTGAGACTCTGGCAGATACGCAGTATTTT. Amino acid sequence: CASSETLADTQYF.

The CDR3 coding sequence is TGTGCCAGCAGCGTTGTCCCGGCGGGGACCCAGTACTTC. Translation gives CASSVVPAGTQYF. The rearrangement uses TRBV9 and TRBJ2-5, with D possibly TRBD2 on 5 matching bases. The germline gives CDR1 SGDLS, CDR2 YYNGEE. The CDR3 contains 13 residues. Trimming pared 2 bases from V and 7 bases from J, leaving 12 bases between.

The rearrangement joins TRBV11-3 to TRBJ2-3; D is uncertain. Germline-derived CDR1 and CDR2 are SGHNT and YENEEA. The germline V and J ends were trimmed by 1 base and 0 bases, with 11 bases remaining between them. This CDR3 contains 16 residues. DNA of the CDR3: TGTGCCAGCAGCTTAGGCAGATTCACTAGCACAGATACGCAGTATTTT. Its translation is CASSLGRFTSTDTQYF. The whole variable domain, remainder taken from reference TRBV11-3 and TRBJ2-3, is EAGVVQSPRYKIIEKKQPVAFWCNPISGHNTLYWYLQNLGQGPELLIRYENEEAVDDSQLPKDRFSAERLKGVDSTLKIQPAELGDSAVYLCASSLGRFTSTDTQYFGPGTRLTVL.

This sequence joins TRBV13 and TRBJ2-7, with 16 bases aligning to TRBD2. Germline V gene lookup returns CDR1 PRHDT and CDR2 FYEKMQ (reference sequence). There are 18 residues in the CDR3. The J segment lost 4 bases and the V segment lost 5 bases, leaving 11 bases of the junction unmatched. This chain's CDR3 is CASSRMGLAGGRKYEQYF. CDR3 DNA sequence: TGTGCCAGCAGCCGTATGGGACTAGCGGGGGGGCGTAAATACGAGCAGTACTTC. Based on the CDR3 plus reference TRBV13 and TRBJ2-7, the full variable domain is AAGVIQSPRHLIKEKRETATLKCYPIPRHDTVYWYQQGPGQDPQFLISFYEKMQSDKGSIPDRFSAQQFSDYHSELNMSSLELGDSALYFCASSRMGLAGGRKYEQYFGPGTRLTVT.

This chain joins TRBV5-8 and TRBJ2-5; no clear D gene. Trimming took 4 bases from V and 5 from J, leaving 3 bases between them. The CDR3 loop spans 10 amino acids. Germline V gives CDR1 SGHTS, CDR2 YDEGEE. CDR3 nucleotide sequence: TGTGCCAGCAGCGGGGAGACCCAGTACTTC. Its protein product is CASSGETQYF.

The chain carries TRBV18 and TRBJ2-7, with 8 bases identical to TRBD1. Looked up from germline, CDR1 is KGHSH and CDR2 is LQKENI. The length of the CDR3 is 15 residues. The J segment lost 5 bases and the V segment lost 3 bases, leaving 9 bases of the junction unmatched. This CDR3 is CASSPYRDRSDEQYF. As DNA, the CDR3 is TGTGCCAGCTCACCGTACCGGGACAGGTCTGACGAGCAGTACTTC.

The V call is TRBV9, the J call TRBJ1-6; 9 bases are shared with TRBD1. The CDR3 runs 16 residues. V lost 5 bases, J lost 4 bases, and 7 bases stayed unmatched. Germline V gene data show CDR1 as SGDLS and CDR2 as YYNGEE. The CDR3 DNA reads TGTGCCAGCAGTGACGACAGGGGGTTATATAATTCACCCCTCCACTTT. Translation gives CASSDDRGLYNSPLHF. Variable domain in full (rest from reference TRBV9 and TRBJ1-6): DSGVTQTPKHLITATGQRVTLRCSPRSGDLSVYWYQQSLDQGLQFLIQYYNGEERAKGNILERFSAQQFPDLHSELNLSSLELGDSALYFCASSDDRGLYNSPLHFGNGTRLTVT.

This chain links TRBV2 with TRBJ1-2; D gene unclear. The ends were cut back, 5 bases at V and 2 bases at J, with 15 bases in the middle. This CDR3 contains 15 residues. CDR1 is SNHLY, CDR2 FYNNEI, per germline. CDR3 in DNA: TGTGCCAGCAGTCGGCAACCCTCGGGGAACTATGGCTACACCTTC. It encodes CASSRQPSGNYGYTF.

The rearrangement uses TRBV6-5 and TRBJ1-2, with D maybe TRBD1 (6 bases). This CDR3 is 12 amino acids long. Germline V gene data show CDR1 as MNHEY and CDR2 as SVGAGI. V was pared by 6 bases and J by 6 bases, with 11 bases between. The CDR3: CASSRGSDGYTF. CDR3 sequence (DNA): TGTGCCAGCAGCAGGGGCTCTGATGGCTACACCTTC.

V gene TRBV18 combines with J gene TRBJ2-1; D not certain. V lost 6 bases, J lost 6 bases, and 15 bases lay in between. Per germline, CDR1 KGHSH and CDR2 LQKENI. The CDR3 runs 14 residues. This CDR3 reads CASSFLGQLNEQFF. As DNA, the CDR3 is TGTGCCAGCTCGTTTCTTGGGCAGCTCAATGAGCAGTTCTTC.

The chain carries TRBV7-6 and TRBJ2-2; D may be TRBD1 (5 bases). This CDR3 is built from 15 residues. Per germline, CDR1 SGHVS and CDR2 FNYEAQ. Trimming removed 5 bases at V and 0 bases at J, with 10 bases between. CDR3 protein: CASSGAFANTGELFF. CDR3 bases: TGTGCCAGCAGCGGGGCATTCGCGAACACCGGGGAGCTGTTTTTT. The full variable domain, completed using reference TRBV7-6 and TRBJ2-2, is GAGVSQSPRYKVTKRGQDVALRCDPISGHVSLYWYRQALGQGPEFLTYFNYEAQQDKSGLPNDRFSAERPEGSISTLTIQRTEQRDSAMYRCASSGAFANTGELFFGEGSRLTVL.

This chain links TRBV6-1 with TRBJ1-4; D is unclear. V was trimmed by 3 bases and J by 2 bases, leaving 13 bases between them. Germline CDR1 MNHNS, CDR2 SASEGT. CDR3 length: 16 residues. The CDR3 DNA follows: TGTGCCAGCAGTGACAGGTCCCCGTGGACTAATGAAAAACTGTTTTTT. It codes for CASSDRSPWTNEKLFF.

V gene TRBV4-1 combines with J gene TRBJ1-4, with 12 bases lining up with TRBD1. The CDR3 contains 15 residues. V trimming: 2 bases; J trimming: 10 bases; junction bases outside the gene matches: 5. Germline CDR1 is MGHRA and CDR2 is YSYEKL. The CDR3 here is CASSQIGTGGGKLFF. CDR3 bases: TGCGCCAGCAGCCAAATAGGGACAGGGGGCGGAAAACTGTTTTTT.

The rearrangement links TRBV5-1 to TRBJ2-1; no clear D gene. The germline gives CDR1 SGHRS, CDR2 YFSETQ. This CDR3 region has 13 residues. The V end was cut by 0 bases, the J end by 9 bases, with 10 bases between. CDR3 in DNA: TGCGCCAGCAGCTTGGTCGGTGCCGCTGAGCAGTTCTTC. This codes for CASSLVGAAEQFF.

In this sample, this clone turned up once. The rearrangement joins TRBV19 to TRBJ1-1, with a tentative D call TRBD1 (5 bases). Trimming removed 3 bases at V and 1 base at J, with 9 bases between. The CDR3 consists of 14 residues. Germline V gene lookup returns CDR1 LNHDA and CDR2 SQIVND (reference sequence). The DNA for the CDR3 is TGTGCCAGTAGTATTGGGACTGCGAACACTGAAGCTTTCTTT. Translated: CASSIGTANTEAFF.

The J gene is TRBJ2-1, the V gene TRBV18; D might be TRBD1 (6 bases). The CDR3 consists of 13 residues. V lost 5 bases, J lost 4 bases, and 9 bases lay in between. Germline CDR1 is KGHSH and CDR2 is LQKENI. The CDR3 spells CASSADSYNEQFF. CDR3 nucleotides: TGTGCCAGCTCAGCGGACAGTTACAATGAGCAGTTCTTC.

The chain links TRBV19 to TRBJ2-5; D unresolved. Germline CDR1 is LNHDA and CDR2 is SQIVND (reference sequence). The CDR3 is 13 amino acids. V was cut by 3 bases and J by 5 bases, with 10 bases left in between. CDR3 in amino acids: CASSMVVGETQYF. The CDR3, as DNA: TGTGCCAGTAGTATGGTTGTGGGGGAGACCCAGTACTTC.

The chain employs TRBV2 and TRBJ2-5, with D possibly matching TRBD2 (6 bases). Germline V gene sequence: CDR1 SNHLY, CDR2 FYNNEI. This CDR3 is 14 amino acids long. V lost 3 bases, J lost 6 bases, and 14 bases lay in between. The CDR3 region is CASSDMQGGKTQYF. The CDR3 nucleotides are TGTGCCAGCAGTGACATGCAGGGCGGGAAGACCCAGTACTTC.

The V gene is TRBV9, the J gene TRBJ1-2; TRBD1 might be the D (6 bases). The CDR3 has 14 amino acids. Germline lookup yields CDR1 SGDLS and CDR2 YYNGEE. V was cut by 2 bases and J by 2 bases, with 10 bases left in between. DNA of the CDR3: TGTGCCAGCAGCGTGGCCGACAGGAACTATGGCTACACCTTC. Protein: CASSVADRNYGYTF.

This clone was detected once. The chain is built from TRBV5-4 and TRBJ1-2; unclear D gene. V shed 4 bases and J shed 4 bases, with 20 bases lying between them. Germline V gives CDR1 SGHNT, CDR2 YYREEE (reference sequence). The CDR3 spans 16 residues. The CDR3 here is CASSTAGSRPVYGYTF. The CDR3 bases are TGTGCCAGCAGCACCGCGGGCAGTCGGCCAGTCTATGGCTACACCTTC.

The chain links TRBV7-2 to TRBJ2-3; TRBD2 might be the D (6 bases). The CDR3 contains 13 residues. Germline V gene sequence: CDR1 SGHTA, CDR2 FQGNSA. Trimming took 8 bases from V and 2 from J, leaving 11 bases between them. The CDR3 protein is CASGGGNTDTQYF. The CDR3 bases are TGTGCCAGCGGTGGGGGGAACACAGATACGCAGTATTTT.